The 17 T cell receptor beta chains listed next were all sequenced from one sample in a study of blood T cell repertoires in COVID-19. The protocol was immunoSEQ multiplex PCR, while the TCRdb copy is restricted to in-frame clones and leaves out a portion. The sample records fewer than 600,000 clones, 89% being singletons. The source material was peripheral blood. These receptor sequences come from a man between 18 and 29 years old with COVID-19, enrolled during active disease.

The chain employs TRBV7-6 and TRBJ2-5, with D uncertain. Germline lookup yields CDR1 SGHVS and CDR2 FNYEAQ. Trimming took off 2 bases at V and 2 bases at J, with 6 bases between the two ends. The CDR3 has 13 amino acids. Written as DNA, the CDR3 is TGTGCCAGCAGCTTACACTTTCAAGAGACCCAGTACTTC. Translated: CASSLHFQETQYF. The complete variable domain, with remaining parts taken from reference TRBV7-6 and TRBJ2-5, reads GAGVSQSPRYKVTKRGQDVALRCDPISGHVSLYWYRQALGQGPEFLTYFNYEAQQDKSGLPNDRFSAERPEGSISTLTIQRTEQRDSAMYRCASSLHFQETQYFGPGTRLLVL.

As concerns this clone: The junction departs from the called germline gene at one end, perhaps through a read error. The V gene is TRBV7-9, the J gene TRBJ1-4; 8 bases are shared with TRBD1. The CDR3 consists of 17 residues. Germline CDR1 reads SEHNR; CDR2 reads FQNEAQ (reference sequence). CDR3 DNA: TGTGCCAGCACCTTACCGGGACAGGCCGCAACTAATGAAAAACTGTTTTTT. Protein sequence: CASTLPGQAATNEKLFF. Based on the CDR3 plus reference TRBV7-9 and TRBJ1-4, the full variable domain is DTGVSQNPRHKITKRGQNVTFRCDPISEHNRLYWYRQTLGQGPEFLTYFQNEAQLEKSRLLSDRFSAERPKGSFSTLEIQRTEQGDSAMYLCASTLPGQAATNEKLFFGSGTQLSVL.

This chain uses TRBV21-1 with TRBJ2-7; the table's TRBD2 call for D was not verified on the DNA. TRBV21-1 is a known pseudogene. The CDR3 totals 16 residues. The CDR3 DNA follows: TGTGCCAGCAGCAAAGGGCCTAGCGGGACAGCCTACGAGCAGTACTTC. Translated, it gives CASSKGPSGTAYEQYF.

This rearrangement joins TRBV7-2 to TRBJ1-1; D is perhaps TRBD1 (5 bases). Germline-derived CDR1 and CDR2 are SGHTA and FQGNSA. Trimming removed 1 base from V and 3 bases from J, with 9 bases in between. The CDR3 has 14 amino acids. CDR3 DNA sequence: TGTGCCAGCAGCTTAGTAGGAGGGGACACTGAAGCTTTCTTT. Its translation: CASSLVGGDTEAFF. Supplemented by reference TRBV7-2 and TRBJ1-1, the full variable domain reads GAGVSQSPSNKVTEKGKDVELRCDPISGHTALYWYRQSLGQGLEFLIYFQGNSAPDKSGLPSDRFSAERTGGSVSTLTIQRTQQEDSAVYLCASSLVGGDTEAFFGQGTRLTVV.

CDR3 sequence: CASSLRLASNTGELFF. Here the CDR3 DNA reads TGTGCCAGCAGCCTGAGACTAGCGTCGAACACCGGGGAGCTGTTTTTT. The V call is TRBV3-1 (or the pseudogene TRBV3-2), the J call TRBJ2-2; 8 nucleotides line up with TRBD2. CDR3 length: 16 residues. Germline loops: CDR1 LGHDT, CDR2 YNNKEL (reference sequence). V trimming: 4 bases; J trimming: 0 bases; junction bases outside the gene matches: 4.

Here the CDR3 DNA reads TGTGCCAGCAGCCGTAATTCACCCCTCCACTTT. Residues: CASSRNSPLHF. The V call is TRBV2, the J call TRBJ1-6; D unclear. Trimming took 6 bases from V and 6 from J, leaving 3 bases between them. CDR1 SNHLY and CDR2 FYNNEI come from the germline V gene. This CDR3 contains 11 residues.

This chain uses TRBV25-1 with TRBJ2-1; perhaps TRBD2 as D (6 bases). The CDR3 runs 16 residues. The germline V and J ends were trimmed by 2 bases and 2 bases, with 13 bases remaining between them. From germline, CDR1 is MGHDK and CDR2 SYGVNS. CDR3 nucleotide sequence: TGTGCCAGCAGTGAAGTAGGTGGGACTCCCTACAATGAGCAGTTCTTC. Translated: CASSEVGGTPYNEQFF.

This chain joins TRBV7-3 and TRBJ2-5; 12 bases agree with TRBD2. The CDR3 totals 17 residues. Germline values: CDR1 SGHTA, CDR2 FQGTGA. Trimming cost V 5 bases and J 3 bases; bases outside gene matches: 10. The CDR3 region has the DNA TGTGCCAGCAGCCCGCGGGGGGCTAGCGGGAGGGAAGAGACCCAGTACTTC. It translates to CASSPRGASGREETQYF.

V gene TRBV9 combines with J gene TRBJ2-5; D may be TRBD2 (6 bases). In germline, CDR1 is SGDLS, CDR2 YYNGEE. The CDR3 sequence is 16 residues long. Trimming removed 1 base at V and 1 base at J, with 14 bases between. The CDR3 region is CASSVSGRTSQETQYF. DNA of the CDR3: TGTGCCAGCAGCGTATCTGGGAGGACTTCCCAAGAGACCCAGTACTTC. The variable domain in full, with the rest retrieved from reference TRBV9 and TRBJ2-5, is DSGVTQTPKHLITATGQRVTLRCSPRSGDLSVYWYQQSLDQGLQFLIQYYNGEERAKGNILERFSAQQFPDLHSELNLSSLELGDSALYFCASSVSGRTSQETQYFGPGTRLLVL.

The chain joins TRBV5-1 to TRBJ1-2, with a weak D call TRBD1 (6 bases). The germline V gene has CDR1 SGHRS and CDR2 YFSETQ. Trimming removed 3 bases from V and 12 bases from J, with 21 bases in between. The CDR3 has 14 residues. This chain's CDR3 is CASSWTGHPTRHTF. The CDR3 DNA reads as TGCGCCAGCAGCTGGACGGGACATCCAACGCGCCACACCTTC.

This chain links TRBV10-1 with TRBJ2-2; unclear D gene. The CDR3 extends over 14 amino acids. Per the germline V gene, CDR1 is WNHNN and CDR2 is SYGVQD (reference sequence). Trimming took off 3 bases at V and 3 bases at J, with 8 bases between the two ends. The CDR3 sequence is CASSERRDTGELFF. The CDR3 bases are TGCGCCAGCAGTGAACGCCGGGACACCGGGGAGCTGTTTTTT.

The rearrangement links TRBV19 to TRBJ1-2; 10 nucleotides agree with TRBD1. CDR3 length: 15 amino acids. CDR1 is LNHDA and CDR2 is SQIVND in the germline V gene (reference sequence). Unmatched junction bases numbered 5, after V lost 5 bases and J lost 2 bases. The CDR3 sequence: CASSVSDRGNYGYTF. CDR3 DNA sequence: TGTGCCAGTAGTGTCTCGGACAGGGGGAACTATGGCTACACCTTC.

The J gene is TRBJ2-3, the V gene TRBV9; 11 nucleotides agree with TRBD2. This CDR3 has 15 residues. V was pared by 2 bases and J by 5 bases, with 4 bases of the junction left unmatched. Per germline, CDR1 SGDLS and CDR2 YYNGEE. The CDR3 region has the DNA TGTGCCAGCAGCGTCACTAGCGGGGGTTTAGATACGCAGTATTTT. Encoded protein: CASSVTSGGLDTQYF.

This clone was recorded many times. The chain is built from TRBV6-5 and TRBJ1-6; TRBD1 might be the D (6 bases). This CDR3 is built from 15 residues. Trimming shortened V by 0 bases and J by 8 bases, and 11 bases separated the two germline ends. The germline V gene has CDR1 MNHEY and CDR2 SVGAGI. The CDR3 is CASSYSQGVYSPLHF. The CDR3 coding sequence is TGTGCCAGCAGTTACTCACAGGGAGTTTATTCACCCCTCCACTTT.

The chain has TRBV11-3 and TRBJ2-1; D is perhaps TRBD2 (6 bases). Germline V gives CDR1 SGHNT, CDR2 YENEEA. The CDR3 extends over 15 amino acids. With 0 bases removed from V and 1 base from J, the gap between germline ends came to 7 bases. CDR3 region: CASSLDGRSYNEQFF. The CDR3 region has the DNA TGTGCCAGCAGCTTAGATGGGAGGTCCTACAATGAGCAGTTCTTC.

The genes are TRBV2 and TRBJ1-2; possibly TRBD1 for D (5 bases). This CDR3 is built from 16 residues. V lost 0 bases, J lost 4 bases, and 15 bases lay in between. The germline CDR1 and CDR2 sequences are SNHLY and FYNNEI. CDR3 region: CASSEAPAGPIYGYTF. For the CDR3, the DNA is TGTGCCAGCAGTGAAGCACCCGCAGGGCCCATCTATGGCTACACCTTC.

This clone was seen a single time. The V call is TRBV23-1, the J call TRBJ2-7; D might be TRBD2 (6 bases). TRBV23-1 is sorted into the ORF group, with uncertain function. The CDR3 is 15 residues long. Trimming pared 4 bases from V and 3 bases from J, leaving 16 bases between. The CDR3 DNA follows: TGCGCCAGCAGTCTTTCCCGGGAGATCTTCTACGAGCAGTACTTC. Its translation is CASSLSREIFYEQYF.